The 4 T cell receptor beta chains below were found in one sample sequenced in a study of blood T cell repertoires in COVID-19. The table came from immunoSEQ multiplex PCR; TCRdb's copy has only in-frame clones and leaves some out. The sample yields roughly 88,000 clones, 65% to 85% seen once. Sequencing was carried out using peripheral blood. The receptors derive from a woman aged 80 or over with acute or convalescent COVID-19.

The V and J genes are TRBV7-2 and TRBJ2-7; 7 bases line up with TRBD1. The CDR3 length is 16 residues. Per the germline V gene, CDR1 is SGHTA and CDR2 is FQGNSA. J was trimmed by 1 base and V by 4 bases; bases with no gene match: 10. DNA of the CDR3: TGTGCCAGCAGCTCTTCCGGGACAGCCCCTTCCTACGAGCAGTACTTC. Translation: CASSSSGTAPSYEQYF.

The J gene is TRBJ2-6, the V gene TRBV24-1; the D is unclear. Looked up from germline, CDR1 is KGHDR and CDR2 is SFDVKD. Trimming left V 9 bases short and J 0 bases short, with 11 bases between. The CDR3 covers 15 residues. In nucleotides, the CDR3 is TGTGCCACCTCGCTGGGCAACTCTGGGGCCAACGTCCTGACTTTC. Encoded protein: CATSLGNSGANVLTF.

The CDR3 here is CASTPGTFSYEQYF. The CDR3 nucleotides read TGTGCCAGTACCCCCGGGACTTTCTCCTACGAGCAGTACTTC. J is TRBJ2-7 and V is TRBV19; D may be TRBD2 (6 bases). With 7 bases removed from V and 0 bases from J, the gap between germline ends came to 13 bases. The CDR3 has 14 amino acids. Germline CDR1 LNHDA, CDR2 SQIVND (reference sequence).

The chain links TRBV6-5 to TRBJ1-5; D remains ambiguous. Between the trimmed V and J ends, which lost 6 bases and 7 bases, there was a span of 13 bases. The germline V gene encodes CDR1 MNHEY and CDR2 SVGAGI. CDR3 length: 13 residues. The CDR3 loop reads CASSRLPSQPQHF. DNA for the CDR3: TGTGCCAGCAGCCGACTTCCGTCACAGCCCCAGCATTTT.